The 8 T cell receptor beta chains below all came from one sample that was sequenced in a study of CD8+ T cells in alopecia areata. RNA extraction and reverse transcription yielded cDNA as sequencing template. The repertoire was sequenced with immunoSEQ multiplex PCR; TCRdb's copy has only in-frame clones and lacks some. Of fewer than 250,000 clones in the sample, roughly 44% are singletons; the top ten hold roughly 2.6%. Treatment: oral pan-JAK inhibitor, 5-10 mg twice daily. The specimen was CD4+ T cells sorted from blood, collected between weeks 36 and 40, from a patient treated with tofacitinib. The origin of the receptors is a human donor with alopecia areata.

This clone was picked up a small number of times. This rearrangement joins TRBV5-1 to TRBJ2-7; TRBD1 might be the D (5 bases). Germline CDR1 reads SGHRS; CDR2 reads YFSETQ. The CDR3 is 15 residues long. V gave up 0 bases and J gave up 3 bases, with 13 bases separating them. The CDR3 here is CASSLDDPRVYEQYF. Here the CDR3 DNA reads TGCGCCAGCAGCTTGGACGATCCCAGGGTCTACGAGCAGTACTTC.

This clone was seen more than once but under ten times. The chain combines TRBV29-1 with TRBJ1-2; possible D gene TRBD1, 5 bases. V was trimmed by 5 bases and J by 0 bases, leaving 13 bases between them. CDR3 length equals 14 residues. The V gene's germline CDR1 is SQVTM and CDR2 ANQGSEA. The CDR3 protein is CSVLGQGANYGYTF. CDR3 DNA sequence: TGCAGCGTTCTCGGTCAGGGAGCTAACTATGGCTACACCTTC. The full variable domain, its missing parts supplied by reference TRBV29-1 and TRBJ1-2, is SAVISQKPSRDICQRGTSLTIQCQVDSQVTMMFWYRQQPGQSLTLIATANQGSEATYESGFVIDKFPISRPNLTFSTLTVSNMSPEDSSIYLCSVLGQGANYGYTFGSGTRLTVV.

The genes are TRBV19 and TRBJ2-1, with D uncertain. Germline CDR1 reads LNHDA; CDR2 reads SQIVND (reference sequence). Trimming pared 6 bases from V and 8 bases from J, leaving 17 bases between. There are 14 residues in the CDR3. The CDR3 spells CASSDKPPIYEQFF. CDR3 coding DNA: TGTGCCAGTAGCGATAAACCTCCCATCTATGAGCAGTTCTTC.

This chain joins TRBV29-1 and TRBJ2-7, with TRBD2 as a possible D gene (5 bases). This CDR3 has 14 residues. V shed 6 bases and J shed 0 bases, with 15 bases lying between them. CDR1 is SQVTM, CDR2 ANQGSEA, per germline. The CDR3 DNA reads TGCAGCGTGTATCAGGTGGGGAGCTCCTACGAGCAGTACTTC. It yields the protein CSVYQVGSSYEQYF.

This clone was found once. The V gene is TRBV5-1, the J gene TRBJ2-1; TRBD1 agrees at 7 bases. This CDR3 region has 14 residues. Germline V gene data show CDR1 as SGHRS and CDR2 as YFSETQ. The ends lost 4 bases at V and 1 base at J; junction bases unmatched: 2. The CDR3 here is CASSGQVSYNEQFF. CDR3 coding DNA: TGCGCCAGCAGCGGACAGGTGTCCTACAATGAGCAGTTCTTC.

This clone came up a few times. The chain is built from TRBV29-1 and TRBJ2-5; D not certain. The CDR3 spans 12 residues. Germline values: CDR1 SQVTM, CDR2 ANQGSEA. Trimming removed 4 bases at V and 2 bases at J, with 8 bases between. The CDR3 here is CSVGVGQETQYF. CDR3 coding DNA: TGCAGCGTTGGTGTCGGGCAAGAGACCCAGTACTTC.

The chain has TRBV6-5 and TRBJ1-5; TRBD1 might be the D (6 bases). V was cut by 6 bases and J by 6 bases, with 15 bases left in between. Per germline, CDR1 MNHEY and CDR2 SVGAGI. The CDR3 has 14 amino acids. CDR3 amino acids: CASSPDRIGQPQHF. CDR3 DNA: TGTGCCAGCAGCCCTGACAGGATCGGTCAGCCCCAGCATTTT.

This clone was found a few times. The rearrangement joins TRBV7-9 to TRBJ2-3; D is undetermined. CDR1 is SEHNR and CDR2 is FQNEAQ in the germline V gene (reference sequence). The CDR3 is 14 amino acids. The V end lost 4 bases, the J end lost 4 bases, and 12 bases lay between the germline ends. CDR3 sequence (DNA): TGTGCCAGCAGCTCGAGGACGGAGCCAGATACGCAGTATTTT. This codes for CASSSRTEPDTQYF.